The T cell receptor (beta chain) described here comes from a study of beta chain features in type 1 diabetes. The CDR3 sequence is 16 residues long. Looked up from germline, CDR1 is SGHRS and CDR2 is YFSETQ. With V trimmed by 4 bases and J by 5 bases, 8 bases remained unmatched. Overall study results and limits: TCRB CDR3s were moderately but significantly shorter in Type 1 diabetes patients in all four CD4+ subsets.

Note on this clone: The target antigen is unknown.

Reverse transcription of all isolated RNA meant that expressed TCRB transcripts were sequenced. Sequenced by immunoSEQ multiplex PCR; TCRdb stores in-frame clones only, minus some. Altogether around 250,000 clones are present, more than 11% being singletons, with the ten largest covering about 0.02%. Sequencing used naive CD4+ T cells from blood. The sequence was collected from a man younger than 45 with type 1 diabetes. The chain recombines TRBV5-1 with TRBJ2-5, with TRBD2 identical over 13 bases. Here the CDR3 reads CASSRTSGRSWETQYF. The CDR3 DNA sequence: TGCGCCAGCAGCCGGACTAGCGGGAGATCGTGGGAGACCCAGTACTTC.